The source of this TCR beta chain is a study of technical replicates of blood from a few donors. Repertoires were generated with immunoSEQ multiplex PCR, while TCRdb's copy carries only in-frame clones and drops some. Counted here are 55,000 to 85,000 clones, around 97% occurring once; the ten biggest clones make up approximately 0.2%. CDR1 and CDR2 from the germline V gene are SGHRS and YFSETQ. Trimming cost V 6 bases and J 4 bases; bases outside gene matches: 6. The CDR3 consists of 14 residues. The sequenced sample consisted of T cells isolated from PBMCs. This clonotype was sampled from a human donor in good health. The rearrangement joins TRBV5-1 to TRBJ2-7; 11 bases align to TRBD2. In DNA form, the CDR3 reads TGCGCCAGCAACCCGGGACTAGCGGAGTACGAGCAGTACTTC. Amino acid sequence: CASNPGLAEYEQYF. The full variable domain, with the rest looked up from reference TRBV5-1 and TRBJ2-7, is KAGVTQTPRYLIKTRGQQVTLSCSPISGHRSVSWYQQTPGQGLQFLFEYFSETQRNKGNFPGRFSGRQFSNSRSEMNVSTLELGDSALYLCASNPGLAEYEQYFGPGTRLTVT.